A selection of T cell receptor beta chains follows, all from one sample in a study of blood T cell repertoires in COVID-19. The data were produced by immunoSEQ multiplex PCR, yet TCRdb's version contains in-frame clones alone and is incomplete. This table has approximately 160,000 clones, about 86% appearing once. Material: peripheral blood. The receptors originated from a woman aged 80 or older with acute or convalescent COVID-19. Each CDR3 is given with its conserved first and last residue.

TRBV25-1	CASSARQGANTEAFF
TRBV7-9	CASSSGTRRSNEQYF
TRBV5-1	CASSLGTSASYEQYF
TRBV18	CASSSSRLYGYTF
TRBV4-1	CASSHFLGGGPSYGYTF
TRBV10-2	CASRRGTGLSGANVLTF
TRBV5-4	CASSPIRSSKDYGYTF
TRBV7-2	CASSTPLAAISYNEQFF
TRBV2	CASRRTEQETQYF
TRBV19	CASSIGTSGSETQYF
TRBV28	CASSLSVAGGTRSEQYF